The clone carrying this T cell receptor (beta chain) was picked up a small number of times. Everyone who took part was about 18 to 89 years old, and they came from 20 to 25 US areas. Clinical history reported by participants formed the basis on which cohorts were assigned. The sample belongs to a study of blood T cell repertoires in COVID-19. Study-wide background: T cells, B-cell-depleted T cells, or PBMCs supplied cDNA or gDNA.

V dropped 3 bases and J dropped 2; count of bases not matched to a gene: 4. This CDR3 has 14 amino acids. CDR1 is MNHEY and CDR2 is SMNVEV in the germline V gene (reference sequence). TCRdb's table, derived via immunoSEQ multiplex PCR, lists solely in-frame clones and lacks some. The data show around 310,000 clones, 89% seen once. The sample taken for sequencing was PBMCs or T cells enriched from blood (not recorded which). The chain links TRBV27 to TRBJ2-7, with 7 bases identical to TRBD2. This sequence was found in a woman between 40 and 55 years old who had recovered from COVID-19. This CDR3 is CASSFGRGTYEQYF. In nucleotides, the CDR3 is TGTGCCAGCAGTTTCGGGCGGGGGACCTACGAGCAGTACTTC.